The T cell receptor beta chain described here comes from a study of T cells in Graves' hyperthyroidism and ophthalmopathy. The source material, RNA transcripts, was used to amplify TCR beta CDR3 regions. HTBI primers were employed in a first-round RT-PCR of the TCR CDR3. TCRdb re-called the multiplex PCR reads through MiXCR, storing one row per CDR3 protein. In the table there are about 35,000 distinct CDR3 sequences, 49% of which are singletons. Deletions cut 5 bases from V and 2 bases from J, with 15 bases between. This CDR3 spans 15 amino acids. CDR1 is SGHTA and CDR2 is FQGNSA in the germline V gene. This clonotype has a count of ten or more.

The chain has TRBV7-2 and TRBJ2-5; D may be TRBD2 (6 bases). What was sequenced was blood. The receptor's source is a woman in her 50s with Graves' hyperthyroidism that later progressed to Graves' ophthalmopathy. The CDR3 here is CASSPLAAGQETQYF. The DNA for the CDR3 is TGTGCCAGCAGCCCCCTCGCGGCGGGACAAGAGACCCAGTACTTC.